This T cell receptor beta chain originates from a study of T-cell reconstitution after alpha-beta-depleted transplantation in children. Unique molecular identifiers were incorporated when the TCRbeta library was constructed. MiXCR was run by TCRdb on the PCR reads, yielding one entry per CDR3 protein. The sample gives about 980,000 distinct CDR3 sequences, about 31% of which show up once; under 30% is in the top ten. Germline V lookup: CDR1 MGHDK, CDR2 SYGVNS. The CDR3 is made up of 14 amino acids. V was shortened by 4 bases and J by 6 bases, with 12 bases between the two germline ends. In regard to this clonotype: This may stem from a read error, because a much larger clone lies one nucleotide away.

The V call is TRBV25-1, the J call TRBJ2-2; possibly TRBD1 for D (5 bases). The sequences come from PBMCs, mostly from graft donor cells, collected 360 days after TCRalphabeta/CD19-depleted stem cell transplant. The source of this sequence is a boy younger than two who had a stem cell transplant for SCID, so the T cells may come from the graft donor. CDR3: CASSVAGIAGELFF. In nucleotides, the CDR3 is TGTGCCAGCAGTGTTGCAGGGATCGCCGGGGAGCTGTTTTTT.